This passage covers 5 T cell receptor beta chains from one sample sequenced in a study of OX40 agonist ivuxolimab in advanced cancers. The data were produced by immunoSEQ multiplex PCR, yet TCRdb's version contains in-frame clones alone and is incomplete. The data show around 100,000 clones, roughly 90% seen once. This specimen consisted of CD4+ or CD8+ T cells sorted from blood, obtained in a trial of the OX40 agonist ivuxolimab. These receptors were obtained from an adult with an advanced solid tumor such as melanoma, head and neck, liver or kidney cancer.

The chain employs TRBV11-2 and TRBJ2-1; weak D call: TRBD1 (6 bases). V gave up 0 bases and J gave up 4 bases, with 10 bases separating them. The CDR3 runs 15 residues. Germline lookup yields CDR1 SGHAT and CDR2 FQNNGV. The CDR3 loop reads CASSLEGDTYNEQFF. DNA of the CDR3: TGTGCCAGCAGCTTAGAGGGGGACACGTACAATGAGCAGTTCTTC.

The CDR3 DNA reads TGTGCCAGCAGTGACTACGGGGACTATGGCTACACCTTC. Amino acid sequence: CASSDYGDYGYTF. The chain is built from TRBV6-1 and TRBJ1-2; D is ambiguous. V lost 3 bases to trimming and J lost 3 bases, with 8 bases between them. Germline loops: CDR1 MNHNS, CDR2 SASEGT. This CDR3 is 13 amino acids long.

This rearrangement joins TRBV19 to TRBJ1-4; D gene uncertain. Trimming took off 4 bases at V and 0 bases at J, with 15 bases between the two ends. The CDR3 runs 17 residues. CDR1 is LNHDA, CDR2 SQIVND, per germline (reference sequence). DNA of the CDR3: TGTGCCAGTAGTAGAGGGCGGCAGTCCGCAACTAATGAAAAACTGTTTTTT. This gives the protein CASSRGRQSATNEKLFF.

The chain is built from TRBV25-1 and TRBJ1-6, with 7 nucleotides matching TRBD1. The CDR3 contains 13 residues. J gave up 9 bases and V 7 bases, and 6 bases lay outside the gene matches. Germline assignment: CDR1 MGHDK and CDR2 SYGVNS. CDR3 nucleotide sequence: TGTGCCAGCAACGACAGGGAGGCTTCACCCCTCCACTTT. This encodes CASNDREASPLHF.

The chain combines TRBV2 with TRBJ1-5, with D maybe TRBD1 (5 bases). The CDR3 is made up of 14 amino acids. Germline-derived CDR1 and CDR2 are SNHLY and FYNNEI. V lost 4 bases to trimming and J lost 6 bases, with 13 bases between them. The chain's CDR3 is CASSVGAEGQPQHF. Here the CDR3 DNA reads TGTGCCAGCAGTGTCGGGGCGGAGGGTCAGCCCCAGCATTTT.